This T cell receptor beta chain was identified during a study of cytomegalovirus exposure and HLA in healthy donors. This clone occurred a few times. Its target is unknown. Study outcomes and limitations: Previously analyzed data showed that most TCR beta V segments were productive at a frequency of about 90% or about 30%.

The PCR ran on 60 Vbeta and 13 Jbeta primers. Sequencing used immunoSEQ multiplex PCR; TCRdb keeps in-frame clones, though not all of them. The repertoire holds 150,000 to 200,000 clones, with around two thirds as singletons. V dropped 4 bases and J dropped 4; count of bases not matched to a gene: 14. This CDR3 has 18 residues. Germline assignment: CDR1 MDHEN and CDR2 SYDVKM. Source material: PBMCs. The TCR originated in a man in his fifties or sixties in good health and CMV-seronegative. This rearrangement joins TRBV28 to TRBJ2-1; 9 bases are a match to TRBD2. The CDR3 DNA reads as TGTGCCAGCAGTTCCCGCACGTGGGCGGGGGGGCGTTACAATGAGCAGTTCTTC. Encoded protein: CASSSRTWAGGRYNEQFF.